The sequence of this TCR beta chain was determined in a study of blood T cell repertoires in COVID-19. Overall study context: The United States, Italy and Spain provided the acute and convalescent COVID-19 samples.

In the study's own analysis: The assay estimated nucleated cells by amplifying reference gene primers. Only in-frame clones appear in the TCRdb table, and some are missing; sequencing was by immunoSEQ multiplex PCR. V, J and clone size derive from that table, while D and trimming were established from the DNA sequence. The sample lists fewer than 20,000 clones, 81% occurring once. This receptor was identified in a man between 35 and 55 years old with active or convalescent COVID-19. Material: peripheral blood.

CDR3 region: CASSQEGTGGWTEAFF. In DNA form, the CDR3 reads TGTGCCAGCAGCCAAGAAGGGACGGGGGGCTGGACTGAAGCTTTCTTT. The J gene is TRBJ1-1, the V gene TRBV14; D may be TRBD1 (6 bases). Per germline, CDR1 SGHDN and CDR2 FVKESK. Trimming took 0 bases from V and 5 from J, leaving 16 bases between them. This CDR3 contains 16 residues.